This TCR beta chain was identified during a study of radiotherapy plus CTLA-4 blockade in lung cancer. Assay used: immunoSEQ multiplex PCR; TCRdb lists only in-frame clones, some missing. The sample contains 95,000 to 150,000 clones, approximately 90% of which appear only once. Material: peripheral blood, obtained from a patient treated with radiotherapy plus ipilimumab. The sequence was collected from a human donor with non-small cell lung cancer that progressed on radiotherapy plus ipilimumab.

CDR3 in amino acids: CASRTVSSYEQYF. The CDR3 DNA reads as TGTGCCAGCCGGACTGTGAGCTCCTACGAGCAGTACTTC. The chain joins TRBV6-1 to TRBJ2-7; D may be TRBD2 (5 bases). This CDR3 region has 13 residues. V lost 8 bases, J lost 0 bases, and 11 bases lay in between. Germline-derived CDR1 and CDR2 are MNHNS and SASEGT.